A single TCR beta chain is shown here with its context. Repertoires were generated with immunoSEQ multiplex PCR, while TCRdb's copy carries only in-frame clones and drops some. This repertoire shows under 200,000 clones, about 80% found once; its top ten account for about 3.7%. The sample originates from a study of blood T cell repertoires in COVID-19. Study at large: T cells, B-cell-depleted T cells, or PBMCs provided the cDNA or gDNA that served as material.

All enrollees were about 18 to 90 years old and from 25 or so US areas. Cohort allocation depended upon clinical history that participants reported. Recovery among Cohort 3 donors was established by two negative PCRs, clearance, or symptom resolution. This CDR3 region has 15 residues. Germline V CDR1 and CDR2: LGHDT, YNNKEL (reference sequence). V lost 5 bases and J lost 4; bases outside the gene matches: 5. This receptor was identified in a woman aged 55 to 70 who had recovered from COVID-19. V is TRBV3-1 (or the pseudogene TRBV3-2) and J is TRBJ1-1, with 12 nucleotides matching TRBD1. Sequenced: PBMCs or T cells enriched from blood (not recorded which). The DNA of the CDR3 is TGTGCCAGCAGCGGGACAGGGGGCCATAGCACTGAAGCTTTCTTT. Its translation: CASSGTGGHSTEAFF.